These 21 T cell receptor beta chains share one sample of origin, sequenced in a study of control samples from healthy donors and cancer patients. TCRdb's copy holds only in-frame clones and misses some; the assay was immunoSEQ multiplex PCR. The sample lists 70,000 to 80,000 clones, roughly 80% occurring once. Sequenced input: blood. The receptors were sampled from a man in his fifties in good health.

The chain carries TRBV11-2 and TRBJ2-3; TRBD2 aligns across 14 bases. The CDR3 runs to 17 residues. Germline loops: CDR1 SGHAT, CDR2 FQNNGV. Germline trimming cut 4 bases from V and 2 bases from J; bases unmatched to any gene: 5. This chain's CDR3 is CASSSWTSGRYTDTQYF. The CDR3 DNA sequence: TGTGCCAGCAGCTCCTGGACTAGCGGGAGGTACACAGATACGCAGTATTTT. Variable domain in full (rest from reference TRBV11-2 and TRBJ2-3): EAGVAQSPRYKIIEKRQSVAFWCNPISGHATLYWYQQILGQGPKLLIQFQNNGVVDDSQLPKDRFSAERLKGVDSTLKIQPAKLEDSAVYLCASSSWTSGRYTDTQYFGPGTRLTVL.

The chain couples TRBV18 to TRBJ1-1; TRBD1 matches at 8 bases. V trimming: 6 bases; J trimming: 1 base; junction bases outside the gene matches: 4. The CDR3 is made up of 14 amino acids. CDR1 and CDR2 (germline): KGHSH, LQKENI. The CDR3 sequence is CASSSDRANTEAFF. CDR3 nucleotide sequence: TGTGCCAGCTCCTCGGACAGGGCGAACACTGAAGCTTTCTTT.

The chain is built from TRBV3-1 (or the pseudogene TRBV3-2) and TRBJ2-7; possible D gene TRBD1, 6 bases. Germline lookup yields CDR1 LGHDT and CDR2 YNNKEL (reference sequence). This CDR3 is built from 15 residues. Trimming pared 0 bases from V and 3 bases from J, leaving 12 bases between. CDR3 coding DNA: TGTGCCAGCAGCCAAGAACCTACAGGGTACTACGAGCAGTACTTC. Translated: CASSQEPTGYYEQYF.

The chain links TRBV6-4 to TRBJ2-2, with TRBD2 matching over 14 bases. The V segment lost 2 bases and the J segment 5 bases; nucleotides outside the gene matches: 7. This CDR3 has 18 residues. Germline CDR1 MRHNA, CDR2 SNTAGT. For the CDR3, the DNA is TGTGCCAGCAGTGACGTTCCGGGACTAGCGGGAGTGACCGGGGAGCTGTTTTTT. Its protein is CASSDVPGLAGVTGELFF.

This sequence joins TRBV29-1 and TRBJ2-2; D might be TRBD1 (5 bases). The germline V gene has CDR1 SQVTM and CDR2 ANQGSEA. The V end was cut by 6 bases, the J end by 0 bases, with 17 bases between. This CDR3 is 16 amino acids long. The CDR3 region is CSVQTATFTNTGELFF. The CDR3 bases are TGCAGCGTGCAGACAGCGACTTTCACGAACACCGGGGAGCTGTTTTTT.

The chain employs TRBV20-1 and TRBJ2-2, with D perhaps TRBD1 or TRBD2 (5 bases each). The CDR3 is 14 amino acids. The V and J ends lost 3 bases and 2 bases respectively, with 10 bases between them. Germline V CDR1 and CDR2: DFQATT, SNEGSKA (reference sequence). The CDR3 DNA sequence: TGCAGTGCTAGTCCGGGGCCTAACACCGGGGAGCTGTTTTTT. It encodes CSASPGPNTGELFF.

Within the sample, this clone is large. J is TRBJ2-7 and V is TRBV28; 7 nucleotides align to TRBD2. In germline, CDR1 is MDHEN, CDR2 SYDVKM. Unmatched junction bases numbered 14, after V lost 6 bases and J lost 0 bases. The CDR3 loop spans 17 amino acids. CDR3 DNA sequence: TGTGCCAGCAGGCCCGGTTTTTCGGGACTACACTCCTACGAGCAGTACTTC. Translated: CASRPGFSGLHSYEQYF.

The chain links TRBV2 to TRBJ1-4, with 7 bases identical to TRBD1. The J segment lost 5 bases and the V segment lost 6 bases, leaving 6 bases of the junction unmatched. CDR1 and CDR2 (germline): SNHLY, FYNNEI. The CDR3 totals 14 residues. The CDR3 DNA is TGTGCCAGCAGCTCGACAGGGTACAATGAAAAACTGTTTTTT. Amino acid sequence: CASSSTGYNEKLFF.

This chain uses TRBV28 with TRBJ1-1; 12 bases match TRBD1. Trimming cost V 7 bases and J 2 bases; bases outside gene matches: 11. CDR3 length: 17 residues. CDR1 and CDR2 (germline): MDHEN, SYDVKM. The DNA of the CDR3 is TGTGCCAGCACACCACGAGGGACAGGGGGCGCAAACACTGAAGCTTTCTTT. This gives the protein CASTPRGTGGANTEAFF.

The chain combines TRBV7-9 with TRBJ2-7; possibly TRBD2 for D (6 bases). Germline-derived CDR1 and CDR2 are SEHNR and FQNEAQ (reference sequence). The CDR3 has 15 amino acids. V lost 3 bases and J 2 bases, leaving 14 bases between the germline ends. CDR3 in amino acids: CASSFSGSAAYEQYF. The CDR3 nucleotides are TGTGCCAGCAGCTTTTCCGGGAGCGCCGCCTACGAGCAGTACTTC. Drawing the rest from reference TRBV7-9 and TRBJ2-7, the complete variable domain is DTGVSQNPRHKITKRGQNVTFRCDPISEHNRLYWYRQTLGQGPEFLTYFQNEAQLEKSRLLSDRFSAERPKGSFSTLEIQRTEQGDSAMYLCASSFSGSAAYEQYFGPGTRLTVT.

This clone is a singleton in its sample. The chain uses TRBV25-1 and TRBJ1-4, with TRBD1 identical over 8 bases. This CDR3 contains 16 residues. Germline lookup yields CDR1 MGHDK and CDR2 SYGVNS. J lost 8 bases, V lost 2 bases, and 10 bases had no gene match. CDR3 amino acids: CASSERGETGVEKLFF. The CDR3, as DNA: TGTGCCAGCAGTGAAAGAGGGGAGACAGGGGTAGAAAAACTGTTTTTT.

This chain joins TRBV9 and TRBJ2-1; 8 bases agree with TRBD2. This CDR3 has 17 residues. Unmatched junction bases numbered 15, after V lost 3 bases and J lost 7 bases. Germline CDR1 reads SGDLS; CDR2 reads YYNGEE. The CDR3 protein is CASSAKGSGSRGNEQFF. The CDR3 coding sequence is TGTGCCAGCAGCGCGAAGGGGAGCGGGAGCAGAGGAAATGAGCAGTTCTTC.

In this sample, this clone turned up a few times. The chain combines TRBV7-9 with TRBJ1-4; D is perhaps TRBD1 (6 bases). The germline CDR1 and CDR2 sequences are SEHNR and FQNEAQ (reference sequence). V was cut by 7 bases and J by 3 bases, with 15 bases left in between. The CDR3 sequence is 15 residues long. This CDR3 is CASNLRDTANEKLFF. DNA for the CDR3: TGTGCCAGCAACCTGCGGGACACCGCTAATGAAAAACTGTTTTTT.

V gene TRBV7-2 combines with J gene TRBJ2-3; no clear D gene. Trimming pared 5 bases from V and 7 bases from J, leaving 16 bases between. The CDR3 covers 14 residues. Germline CDR1 and CDR2: SGHTA and FQGNSA. DNA of the CDR3: TGTGCCAGCAGCCAAACTAACGAACCTTATACGCAGTATTTT. It specifies CASSQTNEPYTQYF.

The J gene is TRBJ1-5, the V gene TRBV28; D remains ambiguous. The CDR3 covers 12 residues. The germline V and J ends were trimmed by 10 bases and 2 bases, with 9 bases remaining between them. CDR1 and CDR2 from the germline V gene are MDHEN and SYDVKM. The CDR3 region is CATREGNQPQHF. The CDR3 region has the DNA TGTGCCACACGGGAGGGCAATCAGCCCCAGCATTTT.

The rearrangement uses TRBV2 and TRBJ1-6; no clear D gene. Germline V CDR1 and CDR2: SNHLY, FYNNEI. The CDR3 loop spans 15 amino acids. The V end lost 5 bases, the J end lost 2 bases, and 10 bases lay between the germline ends. In nucleotides, the CDR3 is TGTGCCAGCAGTTCCCTTAGTACCTATAATTCACCCCTCCACTTT. Translation: CASSSLSTYNSPLHF. Complete variable domain (other parts from reference TRBV2 and TRBJ1-6): EPEVTQTPSHQVTQMGQEVILRCVPISNHLYFYWYRQILGQKVEFLVSFYNNEISEKSEIFDDQFSVERPDGSNFTLKIRSTKLEDSAMYFCASSSLSTYNSPLHFGNGTRLTVT.

The J gene is TRBJ2-3, the V gene TRBV2; 11 positions match TRBD2. V lost 5 bases to trimming and J lost 3 bases; unmatched junction nucleotides: 7. CDR3 length equals 16 residues. Germline assignment: CDR1 SNHLY and CDR2 FYNNEI. The CDR3: CASSRPTSGVTDTQYF. CDR3 coding DNA: TGTGCCAGCAGTCGCCCGACTAGCGGGGTAACAGATACGCAGTATTTT. Full variable domain (missing parts from reference TRBV2 and TRBJ2-3): EPEVTQTPSHQVTQMGQEVILRCVPISNHLYFYWYRQILGQKVEFLVSFYNNEISEKSEIFDDQFSVERPDGSNFTLKIRSTKLEDSAMYFCASSRPTSGVTDTQYFGPGTRLTVL.

This clone was detected a few times. Germline and junction disagree at one end, which may indicate a read error. V and J are TRBV20-1 and TRBJ1-1; D is ambiguous. Germline values: CDR1 DFQATT, CDR2 SNEGSKA (reference sequence). The CDR3 covers 11 residues. The DNA of the CDR3 is TGCAGTACTCGAAATAGAAGAACGCTGACTTTT. The encoded protein is CSTRNRRTLTF.

The V and J genes are TRBV11-2 and TRBJ2-7, with 9 bases identical to TRBD1. The CDR3 sequence is 13 residues long. From germline, CDR1 is SGHAT and CDR2 FQNNGV. Trimming took 5 bases from V and 6 from J; bases not matched to a gene: 5. CDR3 in amino acids: CASSVQGAGEQYF. In nucleotides, the CDR3 is TGTGCCAGCAGCGTACAGGGGGCTGGCGAGCAGTACTTC.

The chain joins TRBV28 to TRBJ2-5; 11 bases match TRBD2. CDR3 length: 17 amino acids. The germline CDR1 and CDR2 sequences are MDHEN and SYDVKM. Trimming removed 8 bases from V and 3 bases from J; junction bases left unmatched: 14. The CDR3 DNA reads as TGTGCCAGCGCTCAACCCTGGGGACTAGCGGATAAAGAGACCCAGTACTTC. As protein: CASAQPWGLADKETQYF.

The chain is built from TRBV11-3 and TRBJ1-2; no definite D call. The CDR3 covers 13 residues. Germline values: CDR1 SGHNT, CDR2 YENEEA. The V end lost 8 bases, the J end lost 3 bases, and 13 bases lay between the germline ends. The CDR3 region is CASAAGEDYGYTF. Written as DNA, the CDR3 is TGTGCCAGCGCTGCGGGTGAGGACTATGGCTACACCTTC.